One sample yielded the 18 T cell receptor beta chains listed below, sequenced in a study of cytomegalovirus exposure and HLA in healthy donors. The method was immunoSEQ multiplex PCR; TCRdb's version includes in-frame clones alone and lacks a portion of them. The repertoire holds more than 110,000 clones, with roughly nine tenths as singletons. The specimen was PBMCs. Receptors were obtained from a man younger than 30 in good health and CMV-seronegative.

The V and J genes are TRBV7-2 and TRBJ1-6, with D uncertain. The germline V and J ends were trimmed by 1 base and 12 bases, with 7 bases remaining between them. The length of the CDR3 is 12 residues. Germline values: CDR1 SGHTA, CDR2 FQGNSA. The CDR3 is CASSLEEEPLHF. CDR3 sequence (DNA): TGTGCCAGCAGCTTAGAGGAGGAACCCCTCCACTTT.

The chain has TRBV11-2 and TRBJ1-1; the D gene is possibly TRBD1 (5 bases). The ends were cut back, 3 bases at V and 3 bases at J, with 11 bases in the middle. The germline gives CDR1 SGHAT, CDR2 FQNNGV. This CDR3 has 14 amino acids. The CDR3 DNA reads as TGTGCCAGCAGCTTTCAGGGAATACACACTGAAGCTTTCTTT. Encoded protein: CASSFQGIHTEAFF.

The J gene is TRBJ2-2, the V gene TRBV28; TRBD1 matches at 8 bases. Germline CDR1 MDHEN, CDR2 SYDVKM. The CDR3 has 17 residues. V gave up 6 bases and J gave up 0 bases; unmatched junction bases: 9. CDR3: CASRLLLQGANTGELFF. Written as DNA, the CDR3 is TGTGCCAGCAGACTACTACTACAGGGGGCGAACACCGGGGAGCTGTTTTTT.

The chain recombines TRBV5-1 with TRBJ2-3; D possibly corresponds to TRBD1 (5 bases). Between the trimmed V and J ends, which lost 2 bases and 0 bases, there was a span of 16 bases. Germline CDR1 SGHRS, CDR2 YFSETQ. The CDR3 sequence is 17 residues long. CDR3 loop: CASSFVPLGVSTDTQYF. DNA of the CDR3: TGCGCCAGCAGCTTTGTCCCCCTAGGGGTCAGCACAGATACGCAGTATTTT.

The chain carries TRBV7-9 and TRBJ2-7, with 8 bases fitting TRBD1. This CDR3 comprises 15 residues. The V segment lost 3 bases and the J segment 3 bases; nucleotides outside the gene matches: 7. Germline CDR1 SEHNR, CDR2 FQNEAQ (reference sequence). In DNA, the CDR3 is TGTGCCAGCAGCTTGGAGGGCAGGGGGCTCTACGAGCAGTACTTC. It is translated as CASSLEGRGLYEQYF.

This sequence joins TRBV29-1 and TRBJ1-6; 9 bases agree with TRBD1. The CDR3 is 18 amino acids. Germline CDR1 reads SQVTM; CDR2 reads ANQGSEA. J gave up 9 bases and V 4 bases, and 19 bases lay outside the gene matches. The CDR3 nucleotides are TGCAGCGTTGGAAGACTTACGGACAGGGGTCTAATGGGTTCACCCCTCCACTTT. Translation gives CSVGRLTDRGLMGSPLHF.

The gene calls are TRBV2 and TRBJ2-5, with a tentative D call TRBD1 (5 bases). CDR3 length: 14 residues. The germline gives CDR1 SNHLY, CDR2 FYNNEI. V gave up 4 bases and J gave up 2 bases, with 11 bases separating them. CDR3 sequence reads: CASSADRLQETQYF. Here the CDR3 DNA reads TGTGCCAGCAGTGCCGACAGACTTCAAGAGACCCAGTACTTC.

This sequence joins TRBV5-4 and TRBJ2-7; 8 bases fit TRBD1. The CDR3 runs 15 residues. V lost 3 bases to trimming and J lost 3 bases; unmatched junction nucleotides: 8. CDR1 and CDR2 from the germline V gene are SGHNT and YYREEE (reference sequence). CDR3 loop: CASSYYGTGDYEQYF. DNA for the CDR3: TGTGCCAGCAGCTATTACGGGACAGGAGACTACGAGCAGTACTTC.

This clone was observed a few times. The rearrangement links TRBV27 to TRBJ2-7, with TRBD2 as a possible D gene (7 bases). The length of the CDR3 is 16 residues. Trimming took off 5 bases at V and 5 bases at J, with 22 bases between the two ends. CDR1 is MNHEY, CDR2 SMNVEV, per germline (reference sequence). The CDR3 DNA reads TGTGCCAGCAGTCTCATGGGGGGGGCGCGGGGGCACGAGCAGTACTTC. Its translation is CASSLMGGARGHEQYF.

V is TRBV27 and J is TRBJ2-7, with 9 bases identical to TRBD2. Per germline, CDR1 MNHEY and CDR2 SMNVEV (reference sequence). Trimming at V came to 3 bases and at J to 5 bases, leaving 11 bases not matched to a gene. This CDR3 spans 16 amino acids. The CDR3 reads CASSFSGGGAGNEQYF. DNA of the CDR3: TGTGCCAGCAGTTTCTCTGGCGGGGGGGCCGGTAACGAGCAGTACTTC.

This sequence joins TRBV6-5 and TRBJ1-5; 10 bases match TRBD1. The V and J ends lost 2 bases and 5 bases, in that order; junction bases with no gene match: 3. Germline CDR1 and CDR2: MNHEY and SVGAGI. The CDR3 has 15 amino acids. CDR3 loop: CASSYGTGEHQPQHF. The CDR3 bases are TGTGCCAGCAGTTACGGGACAGGGGAACATCAGCCCCAGCATTTT.

The chain couples TRBV4-1 to TRBJ1-6; D unclear. Germline loops: CDR1 MGHRA, CDR2 YSYEKL. The CDR3 runs 14 residues. Trimming shortened V by 1 base and J by 11 bases, and 12 bases separated the two germline ends. The CDR3 sequence: CASSQGGRRAPLHF. CDR3 bases: TGCGCCAGCAGCCAAGGCGGTCGTCGTGCACCCCTCCACTTT.

The V call is TRBV5-4, the J call TRBJ2-2; D is unclear. CDR1 is SGHNT, CDR2 YYREEE, per germline (reference sequence). The CDR3 is 12 amino acids. V was shortened by 0 bases and J by 7 bases, with 4 bases between the two germline ends. In DNA form, the CDR3 reads TGTGCCAGCAGCTTGGCGGGCGGGGAGCTGTTTTTT. This sequence encodes CASSLAGGELFF.

The rearrangement links TRBV28 to TRBJ1-2, with D uncertain. In germline, CDR1 is MDHEN, CDR2 SYDVKM. Deletions cut 2 bases from V and 3 bases from J, with 7 bases between. The CDR3 runs 13 residues. CDR3 in amino acids: CASSLQVDYGYTF. CDR3 nucleotide sequence: TGTGCCAGCAGTTTACAGGTTGACTATGGCTACACCTTC.

This clone showed up just once. The rearrangement uses TRBV10-3 and TRBJ2-3; TRBD2 agrees at 10 bases. There are 15 residues in the CDR3. Trimming at V came to 3 bases and at J to 2 bases, leaving 2 bases not matched to a gene. Per the germline V gene, CDR1 is ENHRY and CDR2 is SYGVKD. In nucleotides, the CDR3 is TGTGCCATCAGTGAACTAGCGGGGATCACAGATACGCAGTATTTT. Amino acid sequence: CAISELAGITDTQYF.

The chain employs TRBV12-5 and TRBJ2-1; 7 bases are a match to TRBD2. CDR1 is LGHNT, CDR2 FRNRAP, per germline. This CDR3 is built from 17 residues. Unmatched junction bases numbered 10, after V lost 1 base and J lost 4 bases. CDR3 coding DNA: TGTGCTAGTGGTTTGGCCTCACTAGCGACTCTATACAATGAGCAGTTCTTC. It specifies CASGLASLATLYNEQFF.

J is TRBJ1-5 and V is TRBV28; D gene unclear. The CDR3 contains 14 residues. Trimming took off 5 bases at V and 0 bases at J, with 8 bases between the two ends. Germline loops: CDR1 MDHEN, CDR2 SYDVKM. CDR3 DNA sequence: TGTGCCAGCAGTGGGCCCTATAGCAATCAGCCCCAGCATTTT. Translation gives CASSGPYSNQPQHF.

DNA for the CDR3: TGTGCCAGCAGCGGGGCAAACTATGGCTACACCTTC. Protein: CASSGANYGYTF. The rearrangement joins TRBV7-9 to TRBJ1-2; D may be TRBD1 (5 bases). Germline V CDR1 and CDR2: SEHNR, FQNEAQ (reference sequence). The V and J ends lost 5 bases and 2 bases respectively, with 6 bases between them. The CDR3 covers 12 residues.